Here is one TCR beta chain with its context. Antigen unknown. Healthy donors had no documented immune events, such as infections, while sampled. These data belong to a study of identifying expanded T cells in peripheral blood. Study-level points and caveats: Technical replicates showed roughly 1.2 changed clones; approximately 2 weeks 15 to 20; four weeks 19. Variance in clone template counts between approximately two-week samples significantly increased with total template count across all healthy donors.

Produced via immunoSEQ multiplex PCR; TCRdb's table is partial and in-frame only. The sample includes around 120,000 clones, approximately 80% of them seen just once. Germline CDR1 is SGHVS and CDR2 is FQNEAQ. This CDR3 is built from 15 residues. Between the trimmed V and J ends, which lost 1 base and 6 bases, there was a span of 13 bases. What was sequenced was blood. The J gene is TRBJ1-5, the V gene TRBV7-8, with a possible D match to TRBD1 (5 bases). This receptor was obtained from a person aged 18 to 75 in good health. DNA for the CDR3: TGTGCCAGCAGCTTAGTCTCAGGGAGAAGTCAGCCCCAGCATTTT. Its translation: CASSLVSGRSQPQHF.